This TCR beta chain is drawn from a study of shared clonotypes between healthy human individuals. General study points: In several donors, around 5% of naive CD4 clonotypes appeared in common. Non-shared clonotypes showed lower generation probabilities than clonotypes common to all four donors.

As concerns this clone: Its antigen is not known.

V was trimmed by 4 bases and J by 2 bases, leaving 12 bases between them. The CDR3 contains 15 residues. Germline V gene data show CDR1 as SGHTA and CDR2 as FQGNSA. Data came from immunoSEQ multiplex PCR; TCRdb stores just in-frame clones and leaves some out. The sample yields about 2.4 million clones, 85% to 95% seen once. What was sequenced was naive CD4+ T cells sorted from blood. Noted subset: CD45RA+ positively selected. This TCR came from a man between 18 and 29 years old in good health. The chain combines TRBV7-2 with TRBJ1-5; maybe TRBD1 (5 bases). This CDR3 is CASSYNRSRNQPQHF. The CDR3 nucleotides are TGTGCCAGCAGCTATAACAGGTCCCGCAATCAGCCCCAGCATTTT.